This section outlines one TCR beta chain sequence together with its context. Its binding antigen is unknown. No quality values exist for individual bases; no much larger clone is one base distant. The CDR3 covers 15 residues, taking in both the cysteine and the phenylalanine. Kept here is only the CDR3 DNA, which spans 45 bases and is read in frame from base 1. CDR1 and CDR2, looked up from the germline V gene, are SGHRS and YFSETQ. Trimming at the junction amounts to 0 bases on V and 1 base on J, and the germline ends lie 7 bases apart. These data are taken from a study of cytomegalovirus exposure and HLA in healthy donors (TCRdb year 2017). Turning to the overall study: According to an earlier analysis of 587 of the donors, 150 million to 200 million T cells yielded 90 million to 130 million unique TCR beta sequences and about 300 Gb of sequence data. About 280 gigabases of sequencing data and roughly 81 million unique TCR sequences made up an early release that covered some 640 HLA-typed donors. The genetic ancestry cluster associated with self-reported Caucasian donors included 70% to 85% of the approximately 400 genotyped donors. The study aimed to test whether cataloging public T cell receptors could reveal signatures of past pathogen exposure. Using immunosequencing, the study profiled T cell repertoires from 640 or so subjects and related those repertoires to cytomegalovirus serostatus. Besides the first cohort of roughly 700 subjects, a separate validation cohort made up of 120 or so different subjects was used. To predict cytomegalovirus infection status, the study combined high-throughput TCR immunosequencing, statistical association of individual TCRs with disease status, and machine learning. To study patterns of TCR occurrence, a later analysis re-analyzed previously published TCR beta repertoires from under 750 donors and added high-resolution HLA genotyping. Rather than drawing on any new phenotypic data, the later analysis identified candidate immune exposures from TCR beta sequences and the way those sequences occurred across donors. To decide whether each TCR beta V gene segment behaved as functional or pseudogenic, an earlier analysis of some 600 of the donors relied on high-throughput TCR beta sequencing. Alongside the repertoire data, information on donor age, sex, ethnicity and CMV serostatus was compiled. In a later genetic analysis, genome-wide SNP genotypes for 398 of the 666 donors were used, and that subset was treated as a discovery cohort. Every discovery cohort repertoire had been produced on one sequencing platform. Class I and class II HLA loci were covered by the typing at four-digit resolution. The number of donors typed differed by locus, with 629-630 for A, B, C, DRB1 and DQB1, 522 for DQA1, under 610 for DPA1, and around 460 for DPB1. A handful of DR-DQ haplotypes were handled as single units for association and clustering because linkage in the cohort was strong. Across approximately 400 genotyped donors of the cohort, an average of about 220,000 unique TCR beta nucleotide sequences per donor were sequenced, and roughly a sixth of those sequences were non-productive. The investigation overall reported the following: In a later genetic analysis, fewer N-insertions in productive TCRs were reported among donors in an Asian-associated ancestry cluster than the approximately 630-donor mean. Presence/absence analyses assumed roughly uniform sequencing depth across donors, an assumption that may not hold. Cytomegalovirus status was reported to be diagnosed by the classifier with high specificity and sensitivity in both the original and validation cohorts. The sequencing pipeline was judged likely to have produced a cluster of highly shared sequence variants as a technical artifact. An association between a missense DCLRE1C variant and V-gene and J-gene trimming of TCR beta chains was found in a later genetic analysis and replicated in an independent cohort. Because HLA typing was unavailable for some donors at each locus, only the typed subset was used in association tests. The only immune exposure information available for the cohort was CMV serostatus. According to a later analysis, parvovirus B19, influenza, CMV and Epstein-Barr virus appeared linked to several top co-occurrence clusters. The earlier analysis of approximately 540 of the donors excluded roughly 17 rarely observed V segments, including chromosome 9 orphons, because counts were too low. A later analysis associated about 18,000 TCR beta sequences with specific HLA alleles at a false discovery rate of 0.05. A further reported finding was that TCR beta sequences accurately predicted the HLA-A and HLA-B alleles for most subjects in the first cohort. Broadly in line with IMGT annotations, most TCR beta V segments showed up in productive rearrangements about 87% or about 30% of the time in an earlier analysis of about 500 of the donors. A total of around 150 TCR beta chains were listed by the study as associated with cytomegalovirus. Compared with equally common non-associated chains, HLA-associated TCR beta chains in a later analysis were more clonally expanded and had lower generation probabilities. In vitro tests confirmed that a few of the cytomegalovirus-associated TCR beta chains recognize cytomegalovirus antigens. When HLA alleles, especially DR and DQ, strongly co-occurred, attributing TCR associations to individual alleles was difficult. Correlated functional status among segregating V segments might reflect linkage disequilibrium, but an unknown experimental factor could not be ruled out. Some IMGT-functional V segments, including TRBV6-2 and TRBV6-3, could not be distinguished by the 87-base-pair reads and were therefore excluded. According to a later analysis, TCR association rates differed among HLA loci, with DRB1 alleles showing the most associated TCRs and HLA-C alleles showing the fewest. Only TCR beta chains were sequenced in this cohort, and the absence of alpha or paired-chain data limited detectable features. Most TCR sequences were observed very rarely across donors, whereas some public TCRs were present in many individuals. In a later analysis, most CMV-associated TCR beta chains were found to appear HLA-restricted, with HLA associations seemingly driven largely by CMV exposure. The authors suggested that the approach could potentially be extended to other disease states and immunological phenotypes.

The cohort comprised 666 healthy bone marrow donors. At the time of sampling, all cohort members were nominally healthy, though unrecorded immune exposures were likely present. The donor tested CMV seronegative and was one of the 352 seronegative cohort members. A peripheral blood sample was collected from each donor, and TCR beta sequencing was performed on peripheral blood mononuclear cells. The Qiagen DNeasy Blood Extraction Kit was used to extract genomic DNA from the blood cell samples. The library was built by means of the immunoSEQ multiplex PCR assay. A mixture of 60 forward primers for TCR Vbeta segments and 13 reverse primers for TCR Jbeta segments was used in the multiplex PCR. The CDR3 region of rearranged TCR beta genes was amplified from genomic DNA with a multiplex PCR assay. The amplified TCR beta libraries were sequenced on the Illumina HiSeq System as 87-base-pair reads. The paper's processing steps were these. A later analysis counted 75 million to 100 million unique TCR beta chains across the 650 to 700 repertoires, and 9.5 million to 11 million of these chains were shared by at least two donors. Raw reads were error-corrected and collapsed into unique sequences with a nearest-neighbor algorithm that merged closely related sequences to remove PCR and sequencing errors. V, D and J gene segments were assigned by aligning CDR3 sequences to IMGT reference sequences. For a sequence to be retained, at least a six-nucleotide match to both a V gene segment and a J gene segment was required. A rearrangement was called productive if the CDR3 had no stop codons and remained in frame with V and J, and every other rearrangement was called non-productive. CDR3 was defined according to IMGT convention as the region running from the second conserved V-encoded cysteine to the conserved J-encoded phenylalanine. The earlier analysis of 500 to 600 of the donors excluded sequences that lacked an unambiguous match to a single V gene segment. In an earlier analysis of almost 600 of the donors, a V segment was called functional when productive rearrangements were above 56.7%, and segregating when the standard deviation between donors exceeded 5%. A statistical classification framework was built to diagnose cytomegalovirus status from the catalog of TCR beta chain sequences. A later analysis assigned V and J genes by comparing TCR nucleotide sequences with IMGT/GENE-DB human TR gene sequences. A later analysis assigned CDR3 sequences and most-parsimonious VDJ recombination scenarios with the TCRdist pipeline. In a later analysis, each TCR beta chain was defined by its CDR3 amino acid sequence together with its V-gene family, and reads without a unique V-gene family were excluded. To address suspected cross-contamination and a sequencing artifact, a later analysis removed several hundred highly shared, low-generation-probability nucleotide sequences. In a later analysis, a clonal expansion index was calculated for each public chain from normalized within-repertoire ranks of inferred template counts. A later analysis computed generation probabilities with a VDJ recombination model fitted to out-of-frame rearrangements, and checked the results against IGoR. In a later analysis, TCR-TCR, TCR-HLA and TCR-CMV co-occurrence was scored with hypergeometric tests, and a repertoire-size bias correction was applied to TCR pairs. False discovery rates were estimated in a later analysis by permuting HLA or CMV assignments 20 times. A later analysis grouped co-occurring TCRs with DBSCAN, adding TCRdist sequence similarity when clustering within HLA-allele-positive subsets. For co-occurrence clustering, repertoires with fewer than 30,000 or more than 120,000 public chains were excluded, along with four to six repertoires with anomalous nucleotide sharing. In its TCRdb copy, this immuneACCESS table keeps in-frame sequences only and misses some clones. Where compared with another copy, unresolved V genes explain less than half of these, and the others have no known cause. V, J and clone size derive from that table, while D and trimming were established from the DNA sequence. The sample table shows 200,000 or so clones, and 82% are seen once. Of the sample, 0.098% is held by the ten largest clones.

The V gene is TRBV5-1 and the J gene is TRBJ2-2; TRBD1 is perhaps the D gene, given 5 matching bases. The TCR was taken from a boy aged 2-15 years in good health and CMV-seronegative. The source material was PBMCs. The DNA reads TGCGCCAGCAGCTTGGTAGGGGTGAACACCGGGGAGCTGTTTTTT. Translated, it gives CASSLVGVNTGELFF. Joined to the reference TRBV5-1 and TRBJ2-2 proteins, this CDR3 gives the full variable domain: KAGVTQTPRYLIKTRGQQVTLSCSPISGHRSVSWYQQTPGQGLQFLFEYFSETQRNKGNFPGRFSGRQFSNSRSEMNVSTLELGDSALYLCASSLVGVNTGELFFGEGSRLTVL.